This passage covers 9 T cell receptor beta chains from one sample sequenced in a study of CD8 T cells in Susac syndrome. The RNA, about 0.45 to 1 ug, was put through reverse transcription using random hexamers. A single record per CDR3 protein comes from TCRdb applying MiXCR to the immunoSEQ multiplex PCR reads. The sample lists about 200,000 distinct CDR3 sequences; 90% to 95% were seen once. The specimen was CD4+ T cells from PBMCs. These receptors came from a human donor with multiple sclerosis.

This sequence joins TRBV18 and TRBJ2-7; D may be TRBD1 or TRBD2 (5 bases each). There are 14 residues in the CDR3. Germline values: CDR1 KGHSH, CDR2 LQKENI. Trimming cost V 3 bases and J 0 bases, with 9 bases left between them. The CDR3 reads CASSPSGPSYEQYF. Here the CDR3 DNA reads TGTGCCAGCTCACCGTCGGGACCCTCCTACGAGCAGTACTTC.

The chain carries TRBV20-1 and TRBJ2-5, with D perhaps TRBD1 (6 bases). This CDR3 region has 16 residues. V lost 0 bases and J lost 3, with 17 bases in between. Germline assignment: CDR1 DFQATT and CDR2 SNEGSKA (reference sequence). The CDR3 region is CSARDMGASSKETQYF. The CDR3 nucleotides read TGCAGTGCTAGAGATATGGGGGCAAGTAGTAAAGAGACCCAGTACTTC.

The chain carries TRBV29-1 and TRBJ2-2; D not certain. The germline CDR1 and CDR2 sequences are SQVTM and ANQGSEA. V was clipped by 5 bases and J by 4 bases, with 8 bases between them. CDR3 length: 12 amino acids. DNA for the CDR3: TGCAGCGTTCGCCACGGCACCGGGGAGCTGTTTTTT. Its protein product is CSVRHGTGELFF.

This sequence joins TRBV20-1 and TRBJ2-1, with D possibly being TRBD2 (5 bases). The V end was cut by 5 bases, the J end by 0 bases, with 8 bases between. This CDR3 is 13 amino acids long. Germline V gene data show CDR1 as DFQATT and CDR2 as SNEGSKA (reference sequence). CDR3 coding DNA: TGCAGTGCTGGGGAGAGCTCCTACAATGAGCAGTTCTTC. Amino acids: CSAGESSYNEQFF.

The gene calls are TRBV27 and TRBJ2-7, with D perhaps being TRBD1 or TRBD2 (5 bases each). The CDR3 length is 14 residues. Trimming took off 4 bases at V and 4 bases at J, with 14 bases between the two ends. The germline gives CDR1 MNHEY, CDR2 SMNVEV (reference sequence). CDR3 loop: CASSSGDPPYEQYF. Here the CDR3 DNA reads TGTGCCAGCAGTTCCGGGGACCCACCTTACGAGCAGTACTTC.

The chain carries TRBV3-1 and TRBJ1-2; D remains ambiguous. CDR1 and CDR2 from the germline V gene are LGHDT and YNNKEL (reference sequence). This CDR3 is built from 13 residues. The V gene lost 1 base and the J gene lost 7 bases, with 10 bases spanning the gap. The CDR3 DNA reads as TGTGCCAGCAGCCAAGGGCGCCCCTTTGGCTACACCTTC. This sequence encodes CASSQGRPFGYTF.

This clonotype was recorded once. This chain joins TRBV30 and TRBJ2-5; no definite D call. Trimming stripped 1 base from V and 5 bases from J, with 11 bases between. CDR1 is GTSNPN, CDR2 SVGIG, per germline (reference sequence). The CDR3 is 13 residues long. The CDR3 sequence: CAWSGSTQETQYF. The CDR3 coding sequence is TGTGCCTGGAGTGGATCTACCCAGGAGACCCAGTACTTC.

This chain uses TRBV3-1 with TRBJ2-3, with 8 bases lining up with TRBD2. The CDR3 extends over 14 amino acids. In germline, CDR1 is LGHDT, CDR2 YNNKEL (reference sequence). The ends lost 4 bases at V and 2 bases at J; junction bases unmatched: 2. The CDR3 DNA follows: TGTGCCAGCAGCCCTAGCGGGTACACAGATACGCAGTATTTT. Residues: CASSPSGYTDTQYF.

In DNA, the CDR3 is TGTGCCAGTAGCGGAGGGTCACCCCTCCACTTT. Amino acid sequence: CASSGGSPLHF. The chain links TRBV19 to TRBJ1-6; no definite D call. The V gene lost 6 bases and the J gene lost 10 bases, with 7 bases spanning the gap. This CDR3 has 11 residues. Per germline, CDR1 LNHDA and CDR2 SQIVND (reference sequence).